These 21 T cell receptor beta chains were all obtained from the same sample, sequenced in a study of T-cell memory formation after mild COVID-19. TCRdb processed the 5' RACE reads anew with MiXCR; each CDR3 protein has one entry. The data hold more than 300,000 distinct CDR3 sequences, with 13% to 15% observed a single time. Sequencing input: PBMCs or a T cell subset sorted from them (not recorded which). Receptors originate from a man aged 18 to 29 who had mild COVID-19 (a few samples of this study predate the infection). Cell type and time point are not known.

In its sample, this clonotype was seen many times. The CDR3: CASSLGQANSNQETQYF. As DNA, the CDR3 is TGTGCCAGCAGCTTAGGGCAAGCCAATAGCAACCAAGAGACCCAGTACTTC. V gene TRBV11-1 combines with J gene TRBJ2-5; D is ambiguous. The germline V gene has CDR1 SGHAT and CDR2 FQDESV (reference sequence). Deletions cut 1 base from V and 0 bases from J, with 15 bases between. The length of the CDR3 is 17 residues. The variable domain in full, completed from reference TRBV11-1 and TRBJ2-5, reads EAEVAQSPRYKITEKSQAVAFWCDPISGHATLYWYRQILGQGPELLVQFQDESVVDDSQLPKDRFSAERLKGVDSTLKIQPAELGDSAMYLCASSLGQANSNQETQYFGPGTRLLVL.

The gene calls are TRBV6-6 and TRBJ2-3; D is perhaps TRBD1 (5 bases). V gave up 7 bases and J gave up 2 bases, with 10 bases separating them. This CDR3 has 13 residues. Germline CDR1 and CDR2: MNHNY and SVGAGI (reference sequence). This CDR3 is CASTGHLTDTQYF. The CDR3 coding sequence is TGTGCCAGCACCGGACACCTCACAGATACGCAGTATTTT.

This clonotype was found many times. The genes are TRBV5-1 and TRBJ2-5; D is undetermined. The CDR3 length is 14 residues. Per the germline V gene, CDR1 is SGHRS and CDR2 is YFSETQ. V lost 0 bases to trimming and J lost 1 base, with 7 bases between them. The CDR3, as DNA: TGCGCCAGCAGCTTGGGACACTTCCAAGAGACCCAGTACTTC. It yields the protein CASSLGHFQETQYF.

CDR3 DNA sequence: TGTGCCAGCAGTTTTAGATCGGCAGGGGACGGATCAGATACGCAGTATTTT. Its protein product is CASSFRSAGDGSDTQYF. This rearrangement joins TRBV12-3 or TRBV12-4 to TRBJ2-3; weak D call: TRBD1 (6 bases). V was shortened by 3 bases and J by 4 bases, with 20 bases between the two germline ends. CDR3 length equals 17 residues.

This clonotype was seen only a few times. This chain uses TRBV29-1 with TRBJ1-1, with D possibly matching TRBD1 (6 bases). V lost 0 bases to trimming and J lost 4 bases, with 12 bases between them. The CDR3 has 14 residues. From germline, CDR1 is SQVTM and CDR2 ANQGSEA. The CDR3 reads CSVEDEGGLTEAFF. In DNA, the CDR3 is TGCAGCGTTGAAGATGAAGGGGGGCTCACTGAAGCTTTCTTT.

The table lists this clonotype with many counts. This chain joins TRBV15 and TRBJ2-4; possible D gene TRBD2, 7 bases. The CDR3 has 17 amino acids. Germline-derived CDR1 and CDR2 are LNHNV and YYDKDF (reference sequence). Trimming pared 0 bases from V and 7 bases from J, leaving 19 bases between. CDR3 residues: CATSRDLREGGWNIQYF. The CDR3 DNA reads TGTGCCACCAGCAGAGATCTCAGGGAGGGGGGGTGGAACATTCAGTACTTC.

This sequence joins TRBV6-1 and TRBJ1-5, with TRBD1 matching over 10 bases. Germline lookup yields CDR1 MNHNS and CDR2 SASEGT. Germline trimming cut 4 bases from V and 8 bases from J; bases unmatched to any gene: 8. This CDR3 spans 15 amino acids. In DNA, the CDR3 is TGTGCCAGCAGTGTAGCGGACAGGGGGTTTGAGCCCCAGCATTTT. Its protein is CASSVADRGFEPQHF.

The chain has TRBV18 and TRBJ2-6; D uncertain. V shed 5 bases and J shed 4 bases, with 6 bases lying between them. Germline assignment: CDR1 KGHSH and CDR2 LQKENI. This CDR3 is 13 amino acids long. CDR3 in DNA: TGTGCCAGCTCAGTGCCCGGGGCCAACGTCCTGACTTTC. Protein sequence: CASSVPGANVLTF.

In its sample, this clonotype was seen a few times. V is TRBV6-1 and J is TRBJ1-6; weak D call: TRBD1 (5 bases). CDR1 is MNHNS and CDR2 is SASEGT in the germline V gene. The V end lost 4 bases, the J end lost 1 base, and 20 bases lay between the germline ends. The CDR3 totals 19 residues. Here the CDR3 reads CASSGPAGRIRSYNSPLHF. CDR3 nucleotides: TGTGCCAGCAGTGGACCGGCGGGGCGAATAAGATCCTATAATTCACCCCTCCACTTT.

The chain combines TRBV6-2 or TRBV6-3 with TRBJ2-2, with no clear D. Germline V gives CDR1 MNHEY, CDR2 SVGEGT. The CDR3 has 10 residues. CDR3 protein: CAVSTGELFF. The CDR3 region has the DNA TGTGCGGTGAGCACCGGGGAGCTGTTTTTT.

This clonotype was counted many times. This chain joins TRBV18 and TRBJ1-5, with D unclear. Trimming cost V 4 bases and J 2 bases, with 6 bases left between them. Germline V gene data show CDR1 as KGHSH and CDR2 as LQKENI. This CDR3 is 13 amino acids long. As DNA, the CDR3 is TGTGCCAGCTCACAGGCAGGCAATCAGCCCCAGCATTTT. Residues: CASSQAGNQPQHF.

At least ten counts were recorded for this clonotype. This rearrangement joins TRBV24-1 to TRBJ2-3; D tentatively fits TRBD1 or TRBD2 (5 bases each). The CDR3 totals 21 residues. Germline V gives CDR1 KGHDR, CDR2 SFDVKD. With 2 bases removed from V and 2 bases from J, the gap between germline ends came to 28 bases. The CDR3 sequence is CATSDSNPHLIRDGFTDTQYF. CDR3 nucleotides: TGTGCCACCAGTGATTCTAACCCTCACTTAATCCGGGACGGGTTCACAGATACGCAGTATTTT.

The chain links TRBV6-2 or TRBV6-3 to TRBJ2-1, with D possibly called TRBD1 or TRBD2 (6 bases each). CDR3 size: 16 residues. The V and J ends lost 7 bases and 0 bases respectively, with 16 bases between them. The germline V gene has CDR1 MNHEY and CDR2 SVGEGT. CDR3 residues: CASTEEGGFSYNEQFF. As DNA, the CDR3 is TGTGCCAGCACCGAGGAGGGGGGCTTCTCCTACAATGAGCAGTTCTTC.

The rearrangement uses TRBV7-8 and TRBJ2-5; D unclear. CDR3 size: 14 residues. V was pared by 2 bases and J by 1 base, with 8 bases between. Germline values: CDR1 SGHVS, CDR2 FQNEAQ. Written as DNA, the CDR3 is TGTGCCAGCAGCTTAAGGCTGGCCCAAGAGACCCAGTACTTC. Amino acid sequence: CASSLRLAQETQYF.

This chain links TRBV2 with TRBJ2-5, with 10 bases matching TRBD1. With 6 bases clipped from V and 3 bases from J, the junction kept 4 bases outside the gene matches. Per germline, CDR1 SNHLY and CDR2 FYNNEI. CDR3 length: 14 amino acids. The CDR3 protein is CASRTGTGEETQYF. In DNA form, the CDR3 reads TGTGCCAGCAGAACCGGGACAGGGGAAGAGACCCAGTACTTC.

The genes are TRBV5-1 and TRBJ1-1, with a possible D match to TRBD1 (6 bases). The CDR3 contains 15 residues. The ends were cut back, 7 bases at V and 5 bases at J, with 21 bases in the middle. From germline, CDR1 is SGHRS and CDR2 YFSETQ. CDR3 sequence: CASRAGAQGWTEAFF. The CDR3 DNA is TGCGCCAGCCGGGCAGGGGCCCAGGGATGGACTGAAGCTTTCTTT. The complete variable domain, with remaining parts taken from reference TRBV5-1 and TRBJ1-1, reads KAGVTQTPRYLIKTRGQQVTLSCSPISGHRSVSWYQQTPGQGLQFLFEYFSETQRNKGNFPGRFSGRQFSNSRSEMNVSTLELGDSALYLCASRAGAQGWTEAFFGQGTRLTVV.

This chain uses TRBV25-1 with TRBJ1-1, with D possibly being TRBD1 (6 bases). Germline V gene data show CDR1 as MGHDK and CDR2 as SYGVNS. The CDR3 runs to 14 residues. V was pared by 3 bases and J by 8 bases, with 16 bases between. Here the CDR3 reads CASSDPGGAEEAFF. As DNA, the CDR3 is TGTGCCAGCAGTGATCCGGGGGGGGCGGAGGAAGCTTTCTTT.

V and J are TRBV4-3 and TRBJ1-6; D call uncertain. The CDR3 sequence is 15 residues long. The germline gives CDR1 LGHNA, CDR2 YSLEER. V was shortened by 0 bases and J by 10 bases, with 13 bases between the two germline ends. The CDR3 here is CASSQDNSFGSPLHF. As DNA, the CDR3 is TGCGCCAGCAGCCAAGATAATAGTTTCGGGTCACCCCTCCACTTT.

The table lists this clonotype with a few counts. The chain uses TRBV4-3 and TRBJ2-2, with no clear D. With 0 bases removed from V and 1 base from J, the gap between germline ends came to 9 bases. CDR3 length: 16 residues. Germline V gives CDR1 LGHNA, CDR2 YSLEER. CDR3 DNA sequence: TGCGCCAGCAGCCAAGATCTTGGCGGGAACACCGGGGAGCTGTTTTTT. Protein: CASSQDLGGNTGELFF.

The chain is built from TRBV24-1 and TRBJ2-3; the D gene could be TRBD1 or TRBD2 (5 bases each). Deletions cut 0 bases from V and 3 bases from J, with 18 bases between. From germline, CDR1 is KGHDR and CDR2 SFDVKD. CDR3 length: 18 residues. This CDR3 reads CATSDLRTMDSPTDTQYF. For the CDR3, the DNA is TGTGCCACCAGTGATTTGCGGACAATGGACTCCCCTACAGATACGCAGTATTTT.

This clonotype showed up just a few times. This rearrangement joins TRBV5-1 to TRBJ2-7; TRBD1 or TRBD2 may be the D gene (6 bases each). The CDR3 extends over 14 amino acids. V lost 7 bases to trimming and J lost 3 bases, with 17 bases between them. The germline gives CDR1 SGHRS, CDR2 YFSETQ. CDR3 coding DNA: TGCGCCAGCGCCCGGGGGCAGCTGAGCTACGAGCAGTACTTC. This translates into CASARGQLSYEQYF.